This record looks at one T cell receptor (beta chain) sequence and its context. The antigen remains undetermined. This sample is part of a study of cytomegalovirus exposure and HLA in healthy donors. Study results and caveats: Researchers left out some V segments, among them TRBV6-2 and TRBV6-3, as indistinguishable. V- and J-gene trimming of TCR beta was linked (in a later analysis) to a missense DCLRE1C variant.

The CDR3 contains 16 residues. Germline V gene sequence: CDR1 SGHTA, CDR2 FQGTGA. V gave up 1 base and J gave up 1 base, with 13 bases separating them. 13 Jbeta primers and 60 Vbeta primers were used for the PCR. TCRdb keeps only in-frame clones here, not all; method: immunoSEQ multiplex PCR. The sample consists of fewer than 150,000 clones, under 80% of them appearing once. V is TRBV7-3 and J is TRBJ1-1, with TRBD1 as a possible D gene (5 bases). This receptor was taken from a woman in her forties in good health and CMV-seropositive. Sequences were obtained from PBMCs. CDR3: CASSLIGRVENTEAFF. The CDR3 DNA reads as TGTGCCAGCAGCTTAATCGGCAGGGTGGAGAACACTGAAGCTTTCTTT.